This T cell receptor (beta chain) was documented in a study of type 1 regulatory T cells. Across the whole study: T-allo10 is an in vitro-generated, Tr1-enriched CD4 T cell product specific for alloantigen.

This CDR3 comprises 14 residues. V was trimmed by 6 bases and J by 10 bases, leaving 22 bases between them. Germline assignment: CDR1 DFQATT and CDR2 SNEGSKA (reference sequence). This clonotype came up a few times. Its antigen is still unknown. MiXCR, run by TCRdb on the reads, gives a single entry per CDR3 protein. The table has roughly 62,000 distinct CDR3 sequences, approximately 60% seen once. The sample consisted of cultured non-Tr1 T cells, either the whole culture or a sorted T cell fraction (not recorded which). The chain is built from TRBV20-1 and TRBJ2-1; perhaps TRBD1 as D (7 bases). The receptor was isolated from a human donor in good health. The CDR3 reads CSAKGGQTLGEQFF. CDR3 in DNA: TGCAGTGCCAAGGGGGGACAGACCTTGGGGGAGCAGTTCTTC.